This is a list of T cell receptor beta chains from one sample in a study of T cells after yellow fever vaccination. TCRdb fed the 5' RACE reads into MiXCR, producing one record per CDR3 protein. Among some 560,000 distinct CDR3 sequences listed, 15% to 20% were seen once. Sequences were derived from PBMCs, sampled 15 days after the yellow fever booster vaccination. These TCRs come from a young man who received the YFV17D yellow fever vaccine. Each CDR3 is given without its conserved first and last residue. Fields, in order: V gene, clone size, CDR3 protein. The size of a clone is reported for some rows only, either as once, few or many, or as a class for expanded clones.

v_gene: TRBV2; abundance: -; CDR3aa: ASMGDRDYEQY
v_gene: TRBV30; abundance: -; CDR3aa: AWSRDRGSYEQY
v_gene: TRBV3-1; abundance: -; CDR3aa: ASRQGQGNTEAF
v_gene: TRBV20-1; abundance: many; CDR3aa: SASRGQGGEQY
v_gene: TRBV6-2/TRBV6-3; abundance: -; CDR3aa: ASSYVPGTSSLNEQY
v_gene: TRBV18; abundance: few; CDR3aa: ASSPVHSEWDEQY
v_gene: TRBV29-1; abundance: few; CDR3aa: SGRVSQTEAF
v_gene: TRBV6-5; abundance: -; CDR3aa: ASSYGDAQRDTQY
v_gene: TRBV20-1; abundance: few; CDR3aa: SALAGGRAGELF
v_gene: TRBV7-9; abundance: -; CDR3aa: ASSSLTGGAGKETQY
v_gene: TRBV4-2; abundance: -; CDR3aa: ASSPSVGGGGNTGELF
v_gene: TRBV10-3; abundance: -; CDR3aa: AISDVGGSLTDTQY
v_gene: TRBV7-2; abundance: few; CDR3aa: ASSLNRGTDTQY
v_gene: TRBV5-1; abundance: few; CDR3aa: ATGTSYNEQF